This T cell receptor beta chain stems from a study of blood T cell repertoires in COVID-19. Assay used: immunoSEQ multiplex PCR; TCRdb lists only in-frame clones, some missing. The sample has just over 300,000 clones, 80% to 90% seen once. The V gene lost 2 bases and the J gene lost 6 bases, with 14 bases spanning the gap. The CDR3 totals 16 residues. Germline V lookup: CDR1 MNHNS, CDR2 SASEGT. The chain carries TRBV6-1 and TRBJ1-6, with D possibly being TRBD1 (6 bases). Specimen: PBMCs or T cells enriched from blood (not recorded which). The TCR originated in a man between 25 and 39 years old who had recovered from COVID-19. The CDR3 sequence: CASSESGAGVNSPLHF. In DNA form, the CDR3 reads TGTGCCAGCAGTGAATCAGGCGCAGGGGTTAATTCACCCCTCCACTTT.